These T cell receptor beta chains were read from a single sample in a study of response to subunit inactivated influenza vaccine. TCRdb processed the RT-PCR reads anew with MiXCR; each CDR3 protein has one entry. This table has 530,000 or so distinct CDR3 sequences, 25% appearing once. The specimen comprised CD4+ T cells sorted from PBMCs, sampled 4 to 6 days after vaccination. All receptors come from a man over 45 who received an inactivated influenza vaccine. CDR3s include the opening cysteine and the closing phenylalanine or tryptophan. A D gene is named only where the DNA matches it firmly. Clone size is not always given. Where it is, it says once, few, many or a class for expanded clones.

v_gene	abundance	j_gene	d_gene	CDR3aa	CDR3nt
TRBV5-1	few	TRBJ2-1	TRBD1	CASTRTGTGSYNEQFF	TGCGCCAGCACGCGAACGGGGACAGGGTCCTACAATGAGCAGTTCTTC
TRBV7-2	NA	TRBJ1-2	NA	CASSLGQSPNYGYTF	TGTGCCAGCAGCTTAGGCCAGAGTCCTAACTATGGCTACACCTTC
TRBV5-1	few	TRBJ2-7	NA	CASSLAYKVDEQYF	TGCGCCAGCAGCTTGGCCTATAAGGTCGACGAGCAGTACTTC
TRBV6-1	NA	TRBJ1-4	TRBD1	CASRDRGRRDEKLFF	TGTGCCAGCCGGGACAGGGGGCGTCGGGATGAAAAACTGTTTTTT
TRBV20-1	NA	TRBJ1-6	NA	CSARARGSYNSPLHF	TGCAGTGCTAGAGCTAGGGGATCCTATAATTCACCCCTCCACTTT
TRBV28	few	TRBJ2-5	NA	CASSLTEPKTQYF	TGTGCCAGCAGTCTCACCGAGCCAAAGACCCAGTACTTC
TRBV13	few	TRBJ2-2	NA	CASSQGVALSNTGELFF	TGTGCCAGCAGCCAAGGCGTTGCGCTATCGAACACCGGGGAGCTGTTTTTT
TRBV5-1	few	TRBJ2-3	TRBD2	CASSLGLHASGATSMGTDTQYF	TGCGCCAGCAGCTTGGGCCTACATGCTAGCGGGGCGACGTCTATGGGCACAGATACGCAGTATTTT
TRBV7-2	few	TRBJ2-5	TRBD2	CASSLVKGLAGETQYF	TGTGCCAGCAGCTTAGTGAAGGGACTAGCGGGAGAGACCCAGTACTTC
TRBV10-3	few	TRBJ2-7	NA	CAISAGMGSYEQYF	TGTGCCATCAGTGCGGGAATGGGCTCCTACGAGCAGTACTTC
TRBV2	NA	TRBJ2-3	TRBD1	CASRKDRGRIDTQYF	TGTGCCAGCAGAAAAGACAGGGGGCGCATAGATACGCAGTATTTT
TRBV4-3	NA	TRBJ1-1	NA	CASSQPGNTEAFF	TGCGCCAGCAGCCAGCCGGGGAACACTGAAGCTTTCTTT
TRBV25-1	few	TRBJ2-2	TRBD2	CASLAGVTGELFF	TGTGCCAGCCTAGCGGGGGTCACCGGGGAGCTGTTTTTT
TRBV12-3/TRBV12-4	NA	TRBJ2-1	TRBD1	CASSPRGWSGGGDEQFF	TGTGCCAGCAGCCCAAGGGGGTGGTCAGGGGGCGGCGATGAGCAGTTCTTC
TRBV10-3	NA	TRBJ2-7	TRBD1	CAIRSRDSAYEQYF	TGTGCCATCAGAAGCCGGGACAGCGCCTACGAGCAGTACTTC
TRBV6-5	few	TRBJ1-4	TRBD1	CASSFLLDRGRVEKLFF	TGTGCCAGCAGTTTTCTCCTGGACAGGGGGCGCGTTGAAAAACTGTTTTTT
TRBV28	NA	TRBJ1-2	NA	CASRTPVRSYGYTF	TGTGCCAGCAGGACCCCAGTGAGGAGCTATGGCTACACCTTC
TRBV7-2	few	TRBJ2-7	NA	CASRKGSTYEQYF	TGTGCCAGCCGGAAGGGGTCAACCTACGAGCAGTACTTC
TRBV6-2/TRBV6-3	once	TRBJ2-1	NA	CASSYRSGRISYNEQFF	TGTGCCAGCAGTTACCGTAGCGGACGAATCTCCTACAATGAGCAGTTCTTC
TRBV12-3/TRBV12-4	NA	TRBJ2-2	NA	CASSLARLIGTGELFF	TGTGCCAGCAGTTTAGCGCGGCTGATCGGAACCGGGGAGCTGTTTTTT
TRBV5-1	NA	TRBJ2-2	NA	CASSWPLGDTGELFF	TGCGCCAGCAGCTGGCCCCTTGGCGACACCGGGGAGCTGTTTTTT
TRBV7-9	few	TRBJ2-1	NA	CASSSLPDRLVYNEQFF	TGTGCCAGCAGCTCCCTTCCCGACAGGTTAGTCTACAATGAGCAGTTCTTC